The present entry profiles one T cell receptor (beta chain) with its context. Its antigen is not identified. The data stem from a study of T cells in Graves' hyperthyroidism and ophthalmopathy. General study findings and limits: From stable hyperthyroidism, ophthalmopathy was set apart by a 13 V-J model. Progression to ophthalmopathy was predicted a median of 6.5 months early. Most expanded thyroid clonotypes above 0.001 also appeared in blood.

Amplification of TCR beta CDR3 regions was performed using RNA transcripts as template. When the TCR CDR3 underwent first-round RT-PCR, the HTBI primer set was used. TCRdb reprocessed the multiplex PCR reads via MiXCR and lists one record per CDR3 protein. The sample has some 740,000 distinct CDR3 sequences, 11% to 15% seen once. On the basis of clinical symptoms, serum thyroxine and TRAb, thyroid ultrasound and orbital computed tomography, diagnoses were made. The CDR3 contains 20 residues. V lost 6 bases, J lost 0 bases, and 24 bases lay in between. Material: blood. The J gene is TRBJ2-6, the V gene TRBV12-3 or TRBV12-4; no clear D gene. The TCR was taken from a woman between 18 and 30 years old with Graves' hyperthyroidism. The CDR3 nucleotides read TGTGCCAGCAGCCTAAACATTTATTCATACACGAGCTCTGGGGCCAACGTCCTGACTTTC. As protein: CASSLNIYSYTSSGANVLTF.